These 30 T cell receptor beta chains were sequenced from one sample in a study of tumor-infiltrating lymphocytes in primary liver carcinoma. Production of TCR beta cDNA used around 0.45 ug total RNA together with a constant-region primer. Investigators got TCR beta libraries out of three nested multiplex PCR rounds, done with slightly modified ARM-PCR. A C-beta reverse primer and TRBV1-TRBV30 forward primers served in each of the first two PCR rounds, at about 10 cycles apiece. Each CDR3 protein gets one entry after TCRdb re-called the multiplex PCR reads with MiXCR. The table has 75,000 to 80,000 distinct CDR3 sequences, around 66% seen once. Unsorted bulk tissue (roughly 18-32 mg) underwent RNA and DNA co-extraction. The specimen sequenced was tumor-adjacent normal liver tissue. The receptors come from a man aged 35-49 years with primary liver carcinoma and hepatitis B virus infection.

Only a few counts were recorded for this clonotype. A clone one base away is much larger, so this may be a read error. CDR3 in amino acids: CASSLAGYEHYF. As DNA, the CDR3 is TGCGCCAGCAGCTTGGCAGGGTACGAGCACTACTTC. The V gene is TRBV5-1, the J gene TRBJ2-7; D possibly corresponds to TRBD1 (5 bases). Germline CDR1 and CDR2: SGHRS and YFSETQ. This CDR3 is built from 12 residues.

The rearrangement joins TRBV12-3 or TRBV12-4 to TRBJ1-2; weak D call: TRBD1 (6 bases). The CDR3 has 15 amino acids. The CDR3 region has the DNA TGTGCAGGCAGTTTAGGGGGGGGGCGCGCCTATGGCTACACCTTC. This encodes CAGSLGGGRAYGYTF.

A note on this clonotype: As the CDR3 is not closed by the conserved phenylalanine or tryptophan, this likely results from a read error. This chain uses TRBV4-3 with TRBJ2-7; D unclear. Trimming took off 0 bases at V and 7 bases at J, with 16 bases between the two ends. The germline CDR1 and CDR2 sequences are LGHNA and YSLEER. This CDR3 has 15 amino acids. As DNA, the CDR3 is TGCGCCAGCAGCCAAGATGGCAGTAAATTCTATGAGCAGTACTCC. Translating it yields CASSQDGSKFYEQYS.

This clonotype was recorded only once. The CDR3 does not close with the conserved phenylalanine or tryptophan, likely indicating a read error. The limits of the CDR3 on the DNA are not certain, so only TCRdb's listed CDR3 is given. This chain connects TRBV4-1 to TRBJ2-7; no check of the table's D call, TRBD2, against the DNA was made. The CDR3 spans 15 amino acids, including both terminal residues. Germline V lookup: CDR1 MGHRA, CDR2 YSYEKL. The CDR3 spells CTSSQDLGGGYEQYC.

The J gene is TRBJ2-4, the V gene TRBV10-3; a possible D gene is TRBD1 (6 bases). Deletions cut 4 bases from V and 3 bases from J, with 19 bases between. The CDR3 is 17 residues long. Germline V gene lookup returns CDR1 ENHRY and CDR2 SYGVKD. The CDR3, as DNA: TGTGCCATCAGTGGGTCCTCCACAGGGTTTGGCAAAAACATTCAGTACTTC. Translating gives CAISGSSTGFGKNIQYF.

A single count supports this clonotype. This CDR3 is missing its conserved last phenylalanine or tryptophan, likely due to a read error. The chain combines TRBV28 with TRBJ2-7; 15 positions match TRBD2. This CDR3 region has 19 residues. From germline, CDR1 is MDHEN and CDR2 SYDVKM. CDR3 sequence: CASTFFGLAGGRISYKQYL. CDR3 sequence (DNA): TGTGCCAGCACTTTTTTCGGACTAGCGGGAGGGCGAATCTCCTACAAGCAGTACTTG.

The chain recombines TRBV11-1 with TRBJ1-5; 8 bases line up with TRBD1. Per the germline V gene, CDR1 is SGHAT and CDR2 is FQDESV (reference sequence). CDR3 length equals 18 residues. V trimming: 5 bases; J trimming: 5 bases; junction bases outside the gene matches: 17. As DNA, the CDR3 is TGTGCCAGCAGCCACGGTCATGAACAGGGGGTTAAGGATCAGCCCCAGCATTTT. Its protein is CASSHGHEQGVKDQPQHF.

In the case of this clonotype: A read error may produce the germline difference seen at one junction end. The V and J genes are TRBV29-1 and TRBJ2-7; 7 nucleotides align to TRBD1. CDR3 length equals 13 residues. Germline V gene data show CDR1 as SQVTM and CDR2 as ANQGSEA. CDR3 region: CSVGGTDSYEQYF. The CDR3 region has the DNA TGCAGCGTTGGAGGGACAGACTCCTACGAGCAATACTTC.

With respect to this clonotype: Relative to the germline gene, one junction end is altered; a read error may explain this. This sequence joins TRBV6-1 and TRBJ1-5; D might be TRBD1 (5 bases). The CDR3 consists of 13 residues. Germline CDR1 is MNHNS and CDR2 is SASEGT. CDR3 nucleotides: TGTGCAAGCAGTCAGATCAGGGAACAGCCCCAGCATTTT. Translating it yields CASSQIREQPQHF.

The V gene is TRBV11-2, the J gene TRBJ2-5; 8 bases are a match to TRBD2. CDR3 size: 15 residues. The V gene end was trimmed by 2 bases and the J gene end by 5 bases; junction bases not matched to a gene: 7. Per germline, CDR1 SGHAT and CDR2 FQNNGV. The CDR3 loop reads CASSLSPSGRETQYF. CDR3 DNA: TGTGCCAGCAGCTTAAGTCCTAGCGGGCGTGAGACCCAGTACTTC. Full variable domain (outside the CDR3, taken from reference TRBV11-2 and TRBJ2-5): EAGVAQSPRYKIIEKRQSVAFWCNPISGHATLYWYQQILGQGPKLLIQFQNNGVVDDSQLPKDRFSAERLKGVDSTLKIQPAKLEDSAVYLCASSLSPSGRETQYFGPGTRLLVL.

The CDR3 region is CASSQGGRQVYGYTF. The CDR3 coding sequence is TGCGCCAGCAGCCAAGGTGGAAGGCAAGTCTATGGCTACACCTTC. The chain links TRBV4-3 to TRBJ1-2; D is uncertain. The V end was cut by 1 base, the J end by 4 bases, with 13 bases between. The CDR3 runs 15 residues. Per the germline V gene, CDR1 is LGHNA and CDR2 is YSLEER.

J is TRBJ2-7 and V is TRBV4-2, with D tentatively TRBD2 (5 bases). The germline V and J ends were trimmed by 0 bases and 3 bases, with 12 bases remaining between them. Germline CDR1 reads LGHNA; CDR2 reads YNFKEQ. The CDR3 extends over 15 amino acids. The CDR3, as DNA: TGTGCCAGCAGCCAAGATAATGGGAGCGGCTACGAGCAGTACTTC. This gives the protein CASSQDNGSGYEQYF.

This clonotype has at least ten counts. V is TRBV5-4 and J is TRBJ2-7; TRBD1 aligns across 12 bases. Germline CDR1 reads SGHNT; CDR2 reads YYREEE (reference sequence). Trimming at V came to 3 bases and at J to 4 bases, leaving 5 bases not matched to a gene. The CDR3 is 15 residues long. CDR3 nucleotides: TGTGCCAGCAGCTCCCGGGACAGGGGGCTATACGAGCAGTACTTC. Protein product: CASSSRDRGLYEQYF.

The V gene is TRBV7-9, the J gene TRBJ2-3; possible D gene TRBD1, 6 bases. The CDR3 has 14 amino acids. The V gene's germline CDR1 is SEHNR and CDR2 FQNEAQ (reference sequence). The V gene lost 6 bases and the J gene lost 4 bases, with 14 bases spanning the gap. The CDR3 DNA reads TGTGCCAGCAGGTTGAACAGGGTGCCAGATACGCAGTATTTT. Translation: CASRLNRVPDTQYF.

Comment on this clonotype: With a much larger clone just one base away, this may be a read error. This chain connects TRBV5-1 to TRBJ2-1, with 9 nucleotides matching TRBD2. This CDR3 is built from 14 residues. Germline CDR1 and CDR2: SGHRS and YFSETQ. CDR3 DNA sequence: TGCGCCAGCAGCTCCGGGACTAGCTACGATGAGCAGTTCTTC. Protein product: CASSSGTSYDEQFF.

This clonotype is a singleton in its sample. The chain's CDR3 is CASSKGEKWGESQYF. The CDR3, as DNA: TGTGCCAGCAGCAAAGGGGAGAAATGGGGGGAGTCCCAGTACTTC. The gene calls are TRBV21-1 and TRBJ2-5; the tabulated D call, TRBD1, remains unverified against the DNA. TRBV21-1 constitutes a pseudogene. The CDR3 loop spans 15 amino acids.

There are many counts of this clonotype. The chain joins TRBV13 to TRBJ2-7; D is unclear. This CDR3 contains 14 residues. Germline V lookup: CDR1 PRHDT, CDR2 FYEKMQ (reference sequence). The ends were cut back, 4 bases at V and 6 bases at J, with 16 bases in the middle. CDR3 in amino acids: CASSSYTYSGEQYF. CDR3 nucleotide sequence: TGTGCCAGCAGCTCCTATACTTATTCGGGCGAGCAGTACTTC.

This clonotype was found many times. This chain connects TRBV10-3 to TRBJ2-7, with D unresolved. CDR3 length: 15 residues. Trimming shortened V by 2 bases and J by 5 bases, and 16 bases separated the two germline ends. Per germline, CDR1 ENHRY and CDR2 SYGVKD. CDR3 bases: TGTGCCATCAGTGAGCAGTACGGCACTAACGACGAGCAGTACTTC. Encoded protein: CAISEQYGTNDEQYF.

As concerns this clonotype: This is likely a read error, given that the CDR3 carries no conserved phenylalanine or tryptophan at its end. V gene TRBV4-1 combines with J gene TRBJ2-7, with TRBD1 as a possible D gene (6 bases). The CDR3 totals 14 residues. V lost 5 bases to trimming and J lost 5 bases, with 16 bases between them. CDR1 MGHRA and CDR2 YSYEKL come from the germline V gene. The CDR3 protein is CASSEVQGDHEQYS. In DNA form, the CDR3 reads TGCGCCAGCAGCGAAGTACAGGGTGATCACGAGCAGTACTCC.

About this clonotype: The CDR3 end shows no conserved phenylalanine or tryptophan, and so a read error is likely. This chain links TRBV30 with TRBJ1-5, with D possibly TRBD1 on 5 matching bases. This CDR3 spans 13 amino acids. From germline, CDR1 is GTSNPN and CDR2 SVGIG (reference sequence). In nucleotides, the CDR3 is TGTCCCTGGAGTGAACAGGTGGATCAGCCCCAGCATGTT. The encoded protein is CPWSEQVDQPQHV.

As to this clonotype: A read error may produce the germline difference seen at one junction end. The CDR3: CSIRQGGNEQFF. CDR3 bases: TGCAGCATCCGGCAGGGAGGCAATGAGCAGTTTTTC. The chain recombines TRBV29-1 with TRBJ2-1, with D possibly being TRBD2 (6 bases). There are 12 residues in the CDR3. The germline gives CDR1 SQVTM, CDR2 ANQGSEA.

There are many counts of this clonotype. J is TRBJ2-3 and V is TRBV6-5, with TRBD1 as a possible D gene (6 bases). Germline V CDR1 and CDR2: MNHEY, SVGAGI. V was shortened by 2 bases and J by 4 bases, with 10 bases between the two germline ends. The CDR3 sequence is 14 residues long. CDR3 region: CASSYRDRSDTQYF. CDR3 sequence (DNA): TGTGCCAGCAGTTACCGTGACAGGTCAGATACGCAGTATTTT.

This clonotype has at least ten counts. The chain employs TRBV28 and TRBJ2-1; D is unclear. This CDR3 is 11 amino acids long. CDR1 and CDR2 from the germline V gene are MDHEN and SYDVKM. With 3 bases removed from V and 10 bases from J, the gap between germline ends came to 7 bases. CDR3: CASSFFREQFF. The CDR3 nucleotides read TGTGCCAGCAGTTTCTTCCGGGAGCAGTTCTTC.

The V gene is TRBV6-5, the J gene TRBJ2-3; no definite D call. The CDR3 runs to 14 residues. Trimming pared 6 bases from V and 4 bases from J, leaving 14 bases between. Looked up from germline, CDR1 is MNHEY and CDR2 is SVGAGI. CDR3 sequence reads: CASSVSQWADTQYF. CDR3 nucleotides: TGTGCCAGCAGCGTATCCCAGTGGGCAGATACGCAGTATTTT.

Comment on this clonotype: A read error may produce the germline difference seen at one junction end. CDR3 amino acids: CAGSQERNEQFF. The DNA for the CDR3 is TGTGCCGGCAGCCAAGAAAGAAATGAGCAGTTCTTC. This chain uses TRBV4-1 with TRBJ2-1; D remains ambiguous. Germline CDR1 and CDR2: MGHRA and YSYEKL. CDR3 size: 12 residues.

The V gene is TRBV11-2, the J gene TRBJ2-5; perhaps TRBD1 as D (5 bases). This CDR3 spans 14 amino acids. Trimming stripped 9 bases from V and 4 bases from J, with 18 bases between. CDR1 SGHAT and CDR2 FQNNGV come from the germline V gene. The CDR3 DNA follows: TGTGCCAGTAGCCTCGGACACGTACTAGAGACCCAGTACTTC. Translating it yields CASSLGHVLETQYF.

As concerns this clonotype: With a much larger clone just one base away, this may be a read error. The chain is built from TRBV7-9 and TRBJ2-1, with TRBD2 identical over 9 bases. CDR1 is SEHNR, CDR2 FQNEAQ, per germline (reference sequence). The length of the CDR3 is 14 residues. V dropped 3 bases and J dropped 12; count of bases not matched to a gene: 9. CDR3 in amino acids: CASSLAGGWDGQFF. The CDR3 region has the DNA TGTGCCAGCAGCTTGGCGGGAGGGTGGGATGGGCAGTTCTTC.

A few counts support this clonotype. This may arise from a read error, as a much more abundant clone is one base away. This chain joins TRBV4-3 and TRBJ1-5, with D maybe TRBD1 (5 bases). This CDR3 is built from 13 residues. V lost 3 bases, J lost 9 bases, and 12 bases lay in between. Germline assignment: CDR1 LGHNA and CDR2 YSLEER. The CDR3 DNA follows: TGCGCCAGCAGCCAGTCCAGGGAGCGGCCCCAGCATTTT. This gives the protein CASSQSRERPQHF.

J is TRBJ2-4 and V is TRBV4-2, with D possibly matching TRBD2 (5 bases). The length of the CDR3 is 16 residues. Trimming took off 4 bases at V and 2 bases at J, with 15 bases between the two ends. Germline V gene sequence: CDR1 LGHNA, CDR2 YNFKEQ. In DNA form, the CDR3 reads TGTGCCAGCAGCCCGGATGAGGGTGGAACCAAAAACATTCAGTACTTC. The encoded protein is CASSPDEGGTKNIQYF.

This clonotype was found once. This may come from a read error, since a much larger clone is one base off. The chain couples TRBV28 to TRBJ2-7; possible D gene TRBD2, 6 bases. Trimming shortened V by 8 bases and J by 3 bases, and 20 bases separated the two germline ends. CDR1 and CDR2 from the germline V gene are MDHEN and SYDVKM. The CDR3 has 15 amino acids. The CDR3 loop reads CASGTHQTADYEQYF. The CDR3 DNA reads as TGTGCCAGCGGGACTCACCAAACCGCTGACTACGAGCAGTACTTC.